This T cell receptor beta chain was documented in a study of OX40 agonist ivuxolimab in advanced cancers. For the study at large: Each patient was given ivuxolimab into a vein every 2 weeks, at 0.01 to 10 mg/kg. Three patients, one with hepatocellular carcinoma and two with cutaneous melanoma, responded partially. Study-wide results and caveats: Both blood CD4+ and CD8+ T cells showed clonal growth by week 6 at 0.1 to 3.0 mg/kg.

This clone was detected a few times. Its specificity is not known. The ends lost 0 bases at V and 5 bases at J; junction bases unmatched: 4. From germline, CDR1 is MGHRA and CDR2 YSYEKL. The CDR3 is 15 amino acids. Sequenced by immunoSEQ multiplex PCR; TCRdb stores in-frame clones only, minus some. The profile covers under 95,000 clones, with roughly 80% appearing a single time and about 2.5% taken by the ten largest. The sequences come from CD4+ or CD8+ T cells sorted from blood, collected in a trial of the OX40 agonist ivuxolimab. This sequence joins TRBV4-1 and TRBJ1-5, with TRBD1 matching over 7 bases. The clonotype was recovered from an adult with an advanced solid tumor such as melanoma, head and neck, liver or kidney cancer. The CDR3 bases are TGCGCCAGCAGCCAAGAGGGGACAGACTATCAGCCCCAGCATTTT. It codes for CASSQEGTDYQPQHF.